A single sample gave rise to the 28 T cell receptor beta chains below, sequenced in a study of CD8 T cells in Susac syndrome (dated by TCRdb to between 2019 and 2020). The library was made by the immunoSEQ multiplex PCR assay. RNA was extracted using the RNeasy kit, and roughly 0.5 to 1 ug of the RNA was reverse transcribed with random hexamers. The public reads were run again by TCRdb, first through fastp at Q25 and then through MiXCR, and only productive beta chains were kept. Every CDR3 protein is listed once, alongside the most common genes and DNA of its rows. This sample holds 100,000 to 150,000 distinct CDR3 sequences; about 92% were observed only once. About 0.09% of the sample is held by the ten biggest clonotypes. Sequencing used CD4+ T cells from PBMCs. Receptors were obtained from a human donor with multiple sclerosis.

This rearrangement joins TRBV2 to TRBJ1-5; D possibly corresponds to TRBD1 (6 bases). There are 15 residues in the CDR3. The V end was cut by 4 bases, the J end by 0 bases, with 10 bases between. Germline lookup yields CDR1 SNHLY and CDR2 FYNNEI. The CDR3 loop reads CASSGQGNSNQPQHF. The CDR3 DNA is TGTGCCAGCAGTGGTCAGGGGAATAGCAATCAGCCCCAGCATTTT.

The chain uses TRBV29-1 and TRBJ2-3, with 7 bases lining up with TRBD1. CDR1 and CDR2 from the germline V gene are SQVTM and ANQGSEA. J gave up 0 bases and V 4 bases, and 1 base lay outside the gene matches. The CDR3 totals 13 residues. DNA for the CDR3: TGCAGCGTTGGGGACAGAAGCACAGATACGCAGTATTTT. Protein: CSVGDRSTDTQYF.

This sequence joins TRBV5-6 and TRBJ2-2; the D gene is possibly TRBD2 (6 bases). CDR3 length: 16 residues. V was cut by 1 base and J by 1 base, with 11 bases left in between. Germline CDR1 reads SGHDT; CDR2 reads YYEEEE. CDR3 DNA: TGTGCCAGCAGCTTGTGGGCAGCGGGGAACACCGGGGAGCTGTTTTTT. Its protein product is CASSLWAAGNTGELFF.

The V gene is TRBV7-9, the J gene TRBJ2-7, with D possibly being TRBD1 (8 bases). Germline V gene data show CDR1 as SEHNR and CDR2 as FQNEAQ (reference sequence). The CDR3 loop spans 16 amino acids. V was cut by 5 bases and J by 2 bases, with 19 bases left in between. For the CDR3, the DNA is TGTGCCAGCAGCCCCACGGACAGGGAGGGGGCCTACGAGCAGTACTTC. This encodes CASSPTDREGAYEQYF.

This sequence joins TRBV12-3 or TRBV12-4 and TRBJ1-3, with D hard to call. This CDR3 is 16 amino acids long. V was cut by 4 bases and J by 0 bases, with 13 bases left in between. CDR3 nucleotide sequence: TGTGCCAGCAGTTCCGTGAGCGCCCCCTCTGGAAACACCATATATTTT. Encoded protein: CASSSVSAPSGNTIYF.

The chain employs TRBV29-1 and TRBJ1-1; D unclear. CDR1 and CDR2 from the germline V gene are SQVTM and ANQGSEA. V was cut by 4 bases and J by 4 bases, with 16 bases left in between. The CDR3 has 14 amino acids. The CDR3 spells CSVGAEGLFTEAFF. CDR3 DNA: TGCAGCGTTGGGGCAGAGGGATTGTTCACTGAAGCTTTCTTT.

The chain uses TRBV28 and TRBJ1-5; 7 bases fit TRBD1. CDR3 length equals 12 residues. The germline gives CDR1 MDHEN, CDR2 SYDVKM. Trimming cost V 7 bases and J 11 bases; bases outside gene matches: 8. The CDR3 DNA reads TGTGCCAGCAACCGGATGGGACAGTCCCAGCATTTT. This gives the protein CASNRMGQSQHF.

V and J are TRBV3-1 and TRBJ1-4; 7 bases are a match to TRBD1. Unmatched junction bases numbered 8, after V lost 6 bases and J lost 7 bases. The CDR3 has 14 amino acids. Germline V gene lookup returns CDR1 LGHDT and CDR2 YNNKEL (reference sequence). The CDR3 sequence is CASRRQGGGEKLFF. The CDR3 DNA is TGTGCCAGCAGGAGACAGGGCGGAGGTGAAAAACTGTTTTTT. Full variable domain (outside the CDR3, taken from reference TRBV3-1 and TRBJ1-4): DTAVSQTPKYLVTQMGNDKSIKCEQNLGHDTMYWYKQDSKKFLKIMFSYNNKELIINETVPNRFSPKSPDKAHLNLHINSLELGDSAVYFCASRRQGGGEKLFFGSGTQLSVL.

This chain connects TRBV4-2 to TRBJ2-3; 7 positions match TRBD1. V shed 2 bases, J shed 2 bases, and the junction held 10 bases outside the gene matches. Germline loops: CDR1 LGHNA, CDR2 YNFKEQ. The CDR3 loop spans 17 amino acids. CDR3 in amino acids: CASSQPPDRALTDTQYF. The CDR3 DNA follows: TGTGCCAGCAGCCAACCCCCAGACAGGGCTCTCACAGATACGCAGTATTTT.

The chain's CDR3 is CAISDRASGANVLTF. In nucleotides, the CDR3 is TGTGCCATCTCCGACAGGGCCTCTGGGGCCAACGTCCTGACTTTC. This chain links TRBV10-3 with TRBJ2-6; 7 positions agree with TRBD1. The length of the CDR3 is 15 residues. The ends lost 8 bases at V and 0 bases at J; junction bases unmatched: 4. CDR1 ENHRY and CDR2 SYGVKD come from the germline V gene.

This clonotype was seen once. The V and J genes are TRBV12-3 or TRBV12-4 and TRBJ2-2, with D unresolved. With 3 bases removed from V and 5 bases from J, the gap between germline ends came to 4 bases. The length of the CDR3 is 12 residues. CDR3 bases: TGTGCCAGCAGTTTCGGGACCGGGGAGCTGTTTTTT. Translated, it gives CASSFGTGELFF.

This clonotype was seen only a few times. The rearrangement links TRBV11-1 to TRBJ2-5, with D unresolved. Germline CDR1 reads SGHAT; CDR2 reads FQDESV (reference sequence). The germline V and J ends were trimmed by 2 bases and 3 bases, with 1 base remaining between them. This CDR3 is 11 amino acids long. CDR3 in DNA: TGTGCCAGCAGCTTAAAAGAGACCCAGTACTTC. It yields the protein CASSLKETQYF.

This clonotype appeared a single time. The CDR3 loop is CSASSTPGQHYGYTF. The CDR3 DNA sequence: TGCAGTGCTAGTTCCACCCCGGGACAACACTATGGCTACACCTTC. This rearrangement joins TRBV20-1 to TRBJ1-2, with TRBD1 as a possible D gene (6 bases). This CDR3 is built from 15 residues. CDR1 DFQATT and CDR2 SNEGSKA come from the germline V gene (reference sequence). V was cut by 3 bases and J by 3 bases, with 17 bases left in between.

The gene calls are TRBV28 and TRBJ2-3, with D maybe TRBD2 (6 bases). CDR3 length equals 17 residues. V shed 2 bases and J shed 0 bases, with 15 bases lying between them. Looked up from germline, CDR1 is MDHEN and CDR2 is SYDVKM. CDR3 nucleotides: TGTGCCAGCAGTTTAGATATCGGCGCGGGGAGCACAGATACGCAGTATTTT. Residues: CASSLDIGAGSTDTQYF.

The genes are TRBV11-2 and TRBJ2-2, with 12 bases that match TRBD1. Germline CDR1 reads SGHAT; CDR2 reads FQNNGV. Unmatched junction bases numbered 12, after V lost 3 bases and J lost 1 base. CDR3 length: 20 residues. The DNA of the CDR3 is TGTGCCAGCAGCTTGGAGCGGGGACAGGGGGCCCTCGGGAACACCGGGGAGCTGTTTTTT. Amino acids: CASSLERGQGALGNTGELFF. The full variable domain, with the rest looked up from reference TRBV11-2 and TRBJ2-2, is EAGVAQSPRYKIIEKRQSVAFWCNPISGHATLYWYQQILGQGPKLLIQFQNNGVVDDSQLPKDRFSAERLKGVDSTLKIQPAKLEDSAVYLCASSLERGQGALGNTGELFFGEGSRLTVL.

This chain uses TRBV27 with TRBJ1-4; D is unresolved. V was cut by 4 bases and J by 5 bases, with 2 bases left in between. CDR1 and CDR2 (germline): MNHEY, SMNVEV (reference sequence). There are 11 residues in the CDR3. The CDR3 DNA sequence: TGTGCCAGCAGTTCCAATGAAAAACTGTTTTTT. It encodes CASSSNEKLFF.

This clonotype was recorded only once. This chain connects TRBV9 to TRBJ2-7; D could derive from TRBD1 or TRBD2 (5 bases each). Trimming removed 2 bases at V and 1 base at J, with 13 bases between. The CDR3 spans 15 residues. CDR1 SGDLS and CDR2 YYNGEE come from the germline V gene. The CDR3 coding sequence is TGTGCCAGCAGCGTCCGGGACGGGGATTCCTACGAGCAGTACTTC. The encoded protein is CASSVRDGDSYEQYF.

V usage is TRBV7-8 and J usage is TRBJ1-5, with D possibly TRBD1 on 5 matching bases. In germline, CDR1 is SGHVS, CDR2 FQNEAQ. Trimming removed 5 bases from V and 4 bases from J, with 18 bases in between. The CDR3 is 16 amino acids. The CDR3 DNA reads TGTGCCAGCAGCCCCCCGAGGGGCACTGGGAATCAGCCCCAGCATTTT. Amino acid sequence: CASSPPRGTGNQPQHF.

The gene calls are TRBV7-3 and TRBJ1-2; 10 nucleotides agree with TRBD1. The V gene end was trimmed by 4 bases and the J gene end by 6 bases; junction bases not matched to a gene: 8. This CDR3 has 15 residues. Germline CDR1 SGHTA, CDR2 FQGTGA. The chain's CDR3 is CASSSYTGTGDGYTF. Here the CDR3 DNA reads TGTGCCAGCAGCTCCTATACCGGGACAGGGGATGGCTACACCTTC.

J is TRBJ2-3 and V is TRBV12-5; 8 bases fit TRBD2. The CDR3 has 15 amino acids. V trimming: 1 base; J trimming: 2 bases; junction bases outside the gene matches: 2. Germline CDR1 is LGHNT and CDR2 is FRNRAP. The CDR3 spells CASGLGAGDTDTQYF. CDR3 DNA sequence: TGTGCTAGTGGTTTGGGAGCGGGGGACACAGATACGCAGTATTTT.

The chain carries TRBV18 and TRBJ2-1; the match to TRBD2 covers 8 bases. There are 16 residues in the CDR3. Germline V gene sequence: CDR1 KGHSH, CDR2 LQKENI. J gave up 1 base and V 4 bases, and 6 bases lay outside the gene matches. The DNA for the CDR3 is TGTGCCAGCTCACGCGGGGGGCCTCGTTCCTACAATGAGCAGTTCTTC. This encodes CASSRGGPRSYNEQFF.

V gene TRBV6-5 combines with J gene TRBJ2-1; weak D call: TRBD1 (5 bases). The CDR3 covers 17 residues. The V and J ends lost 3 bases and 1 base respectively, with 16 bases between them. Germline V lookup: CDR1 MNHEY, CDR2 SVGAGI. The CDR3 reads CASSYRPRGQSYNEQFF. The DNA for the CDR3 is TGTGCCAGCAGTTATAGGCCGAGAGGACAATCCTACAATGAGCAGTTCTTC.

Only one count was recorded for this clonotype. The chain employs TRBV2 and TRBJ2-5; 9 positions agree with TRBD2. Germline V gene data show CDR1 as SNHLY and CDR2 as FYNNEI. CDR3 length: 12 amino acids. Unmatched junction bases numbered 1, after V lost 6 bases and J lost 5 bases. The CDR3 region is CASRGLAETQYF. The CDR3 DNA reads as TGTGCCAGCAGAGGACTAGCGGAGACCCAGTACTTC.

The CDR3 is CASSRGGSRSYEQYF. DNA for the CDR3: TGCGCCAGCAGCCGAGGGGGGTCGAGATCCTACGAGCAGTACTTC. The rearrangement uses TRBV5-1 and TRBJ2-7; D tentatively reads TRBD1 or TRBD2 (6 bases each). Looked up from germline, CDR1 is SGHRS and CDR2 is YFSETQ. V lost 4 bases and J 1 base, leaving 15 bases between the germline ends. The CDR3 runs 15 residues.

The chain recombines TRBV6-1 with TRBJ1-3; possibly TRBD1 for D (5 bases). The V end lost 6 bases, the J end lost 3 bases, and 12 bases lay between the germline ends. The germline CDR1 and CDR2 sequences are MNHNS and SASEGT. This CDR3 contains 14 residues. The CDR3 loop reads CASRTAPGGNTIYF. The CDR3 nucleotides are TGTGCCAGCAGGACAGCGCCCGGTGGAAACACCATATATTTT.

V is TRBV28 and J is TRBJ2-1, with D perhaps matching TRBD1 (5 bases). Germline loops: CDR1 MDHEN, CDR2 SYDVKM. The V end was cut by 6 bases, the J end by 10 bases, with 22 bases between. CDR3 length equals 15 residues. The CDR3 is CASSLARGQKMEQFF. CDR3 bases: TGTGCCAGCAGCTTGGCAAGGGGCCAGAAAATGGAGCAGTTCTTC.

The chain combines TRBV4-3 with TRBJ1-6, with TRBD1 as a possible D gene (6 bases). Germline V gene data show CDR1 as LGHNA and CDR2 as YSLEER. The ends were cut back, 4 bases at V and 2 bases at J, with 15 bases in the middle. The CDR3 has 17 amino acids. The CDR3 here is CASSPRTVGAYNSPLHF. The CDR3 region has the DNA TGCGCCAGCAGCCCCCGGACAGTTGGGGCCTATAATTCACCCCTCCACTTT.

Here the CDR3 DNA reads TGTGCCATAGGGTCCGGGGTCCATTCTGAAGCTTTCTTT. It codes for CAIGSGVHSEAFF. The chain uses TRBV2 and TRBJ1-1, with D hard to call. Germline CDR1 and CDR2: SNHLY and FYNNEI. This CDR3 has 13 residues. With 10 bases removed from V and 6 bases from J, the gap between germline ends came to 18 bases.